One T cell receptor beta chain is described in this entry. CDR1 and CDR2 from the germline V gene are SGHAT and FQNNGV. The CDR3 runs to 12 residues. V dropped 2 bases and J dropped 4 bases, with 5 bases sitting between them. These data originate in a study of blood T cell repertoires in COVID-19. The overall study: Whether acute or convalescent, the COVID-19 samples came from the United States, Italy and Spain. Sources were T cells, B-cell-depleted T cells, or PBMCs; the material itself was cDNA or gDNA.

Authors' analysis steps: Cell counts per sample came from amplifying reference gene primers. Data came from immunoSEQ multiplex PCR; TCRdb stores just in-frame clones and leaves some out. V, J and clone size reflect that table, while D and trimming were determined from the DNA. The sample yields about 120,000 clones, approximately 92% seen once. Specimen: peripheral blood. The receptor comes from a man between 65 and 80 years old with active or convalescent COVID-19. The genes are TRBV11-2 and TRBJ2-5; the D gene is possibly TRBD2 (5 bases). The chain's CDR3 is CASSLLAETQYF. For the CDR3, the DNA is TGTGCCAGCAGCTTACTAGCAGAGACCCAGTACTTC. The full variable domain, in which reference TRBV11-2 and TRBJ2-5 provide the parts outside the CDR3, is EAGVAQSPRYKIIEKRQSVAFWCNPISGHATLYWYQQILGQGPKLLIQFQNNGVVDDSQLPKDRFSAERLKGVDSTLKIQPAKLEDSAVYLCASSLLAETQYFGPGTRLLVL.